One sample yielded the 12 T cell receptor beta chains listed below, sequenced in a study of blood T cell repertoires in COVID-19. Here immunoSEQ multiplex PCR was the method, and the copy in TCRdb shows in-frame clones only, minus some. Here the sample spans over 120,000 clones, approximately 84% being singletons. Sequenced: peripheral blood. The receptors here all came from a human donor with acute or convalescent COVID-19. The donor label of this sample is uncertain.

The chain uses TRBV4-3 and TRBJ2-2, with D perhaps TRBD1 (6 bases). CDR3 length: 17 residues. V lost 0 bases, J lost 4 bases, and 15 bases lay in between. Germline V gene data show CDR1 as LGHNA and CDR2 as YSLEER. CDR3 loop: CASSQDRRGHSTGELFF. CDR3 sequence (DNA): TGCGCCAGCAGCCAAGATCGCAGGGGCCACTCCACCGGGGAGCTGTTTTTT.

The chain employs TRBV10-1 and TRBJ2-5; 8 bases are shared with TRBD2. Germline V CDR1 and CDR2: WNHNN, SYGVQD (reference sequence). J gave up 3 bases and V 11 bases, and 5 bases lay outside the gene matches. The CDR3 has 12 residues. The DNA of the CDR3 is TGCGCCGAAGCGGGAGAGGAAGAGACCCAGTACTTC. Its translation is CAEAGEEETQYF.

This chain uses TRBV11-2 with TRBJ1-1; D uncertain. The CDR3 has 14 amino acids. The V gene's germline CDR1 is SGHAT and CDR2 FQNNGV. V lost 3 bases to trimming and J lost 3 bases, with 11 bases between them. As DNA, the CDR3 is TGTGCCAGCAGCTTCCGACGGAGTGACACTGAAGCTTTCTTT. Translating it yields CASSFRRSDTEAFF.

This chain's CDR3 is CASSEGRSGNTIYF. The CDR3 DNA reads TGTGCCAGTAGTGAGGGCCGCTCTGGAAACACCATATATTTT. V usage is TRBV19 and J usage is TRBJ1-3; D is ambiguous. V shed 5 bases and J shed 0 bases, with 8 bases lying between them. The CDR3 totals 14 residues. Germline values: CDR1 LNHDA, CDR2 SQIVND (reference sequence).

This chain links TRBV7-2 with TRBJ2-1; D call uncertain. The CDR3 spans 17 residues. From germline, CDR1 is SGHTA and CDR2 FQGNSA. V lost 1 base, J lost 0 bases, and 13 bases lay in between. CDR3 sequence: CASSLVAGTSSYNEQFF. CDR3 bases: TGTGCCAGCAGCTTAGTAGCCGGAACGAGCTCCTACAATGAGCAGTTCTTC.

The CDR3 protein is CASSLRGLDEQFF. The CDR3 DNA reads as TGTGCCAGCAGCTTACGGGGGTTGGATGAGCAGTTCTTC. The rearrangement uses TRBV7-2 and TRBJ2-1; weak D call: TRBD2 (6 bases). The CDR3 spans 13 residues. The V end was cut by 2 bases, the J end by 8 bases, with 10 bases between. Germline V gene lookup returns CDR1 SGHTA and CDR2 FQGNSA.

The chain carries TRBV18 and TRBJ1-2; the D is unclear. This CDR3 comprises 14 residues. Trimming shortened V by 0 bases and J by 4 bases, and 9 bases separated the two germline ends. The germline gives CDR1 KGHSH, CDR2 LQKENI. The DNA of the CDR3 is TGTGCCAGCTCACCACCGATTCCAGGCTATGGCTACACCTTC. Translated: CASSPPIPGYGYTF. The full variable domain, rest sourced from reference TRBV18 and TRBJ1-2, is NAGVMQNPRHLVRRRGQEARLRCSPMKGHSHVYWYRQLPEEGLKFMVYLQKENIIDESGMPKERFSAEFPKEGPSILRIQQVVRGDSAAYFCASSPPIPGYGYTFGSGTRLTVV.

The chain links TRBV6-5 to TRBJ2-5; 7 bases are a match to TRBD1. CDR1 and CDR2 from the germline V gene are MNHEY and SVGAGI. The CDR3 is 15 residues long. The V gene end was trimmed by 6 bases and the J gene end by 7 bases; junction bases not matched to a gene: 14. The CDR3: CASRAGAGGSGTQYF. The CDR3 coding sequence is TGTGCCAGCAGGGCTGGGGCAGGGGGATCGGGGACCCAGTACTTC.

CDR3 nucleotides: TGCGCCAGCAGCTTGATGACAGGGAAAGAGACCCAGTACTTC. As protein: CASSLMTGKETQYF. The chain carries TRBV5-1 and TRBJ2-5, with 7 bases fitting TRBD1. Per germline, CDR1 SGHRS and CDR2 YFSETQ. V shed 1 base and J 3 bases; nucleotides not matched to a gene: 3. This CDR3 spans 14 amino acids.

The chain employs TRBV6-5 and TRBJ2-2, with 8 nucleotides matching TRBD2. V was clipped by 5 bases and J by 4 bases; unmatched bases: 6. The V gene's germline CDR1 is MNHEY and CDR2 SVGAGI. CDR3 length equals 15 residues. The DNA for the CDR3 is TGTGCCAGCAGTCGCGCCGGGGGGGGCACCGGGGAGCTGTTTTTT. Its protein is CASSRAGGGTGELFF.

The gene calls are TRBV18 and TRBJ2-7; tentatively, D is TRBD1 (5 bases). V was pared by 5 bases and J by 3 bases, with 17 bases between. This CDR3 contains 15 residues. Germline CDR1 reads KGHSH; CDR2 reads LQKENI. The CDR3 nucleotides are TGTGCCAGCTCAAGGGGCCCTGACATAAACTACGAGCAGTACTTC. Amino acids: CASSRGPDINYEQYF.

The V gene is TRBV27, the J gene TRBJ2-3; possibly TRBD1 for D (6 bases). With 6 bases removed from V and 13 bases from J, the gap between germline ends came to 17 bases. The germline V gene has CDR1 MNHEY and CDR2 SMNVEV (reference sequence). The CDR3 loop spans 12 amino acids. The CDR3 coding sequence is TGTGCCAGCAGCTCGGGACATCTTCCTGAGTATTTT. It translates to CASSSGHLPEYF.